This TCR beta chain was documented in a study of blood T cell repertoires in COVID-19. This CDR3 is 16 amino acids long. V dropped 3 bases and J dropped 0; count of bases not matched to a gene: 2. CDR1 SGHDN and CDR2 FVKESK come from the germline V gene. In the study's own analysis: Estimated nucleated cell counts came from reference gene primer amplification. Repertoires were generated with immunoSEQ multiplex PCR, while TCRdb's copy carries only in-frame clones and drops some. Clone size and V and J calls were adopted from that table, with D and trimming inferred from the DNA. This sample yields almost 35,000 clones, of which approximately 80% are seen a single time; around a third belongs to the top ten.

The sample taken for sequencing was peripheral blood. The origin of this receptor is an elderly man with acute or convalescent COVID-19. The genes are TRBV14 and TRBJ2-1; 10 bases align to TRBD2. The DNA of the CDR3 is TGTGCCAGCAGCCAGCTAGCGGGAGTCTCCTACAATGAGCAGTTCTTC. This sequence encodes CASSQLAGVSYNEQFF. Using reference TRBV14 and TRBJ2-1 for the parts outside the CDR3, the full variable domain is EAGVTQFPSHSVIEKGQTVTLRCDPISGHDNLYWYRRVMGKEIKFLLHFVKESKQDESGMPNNRFLAERTGGTYSTLKVQPAELEDSGVYFCASSQLAGVSYNEQFFGPGTRLTVL.